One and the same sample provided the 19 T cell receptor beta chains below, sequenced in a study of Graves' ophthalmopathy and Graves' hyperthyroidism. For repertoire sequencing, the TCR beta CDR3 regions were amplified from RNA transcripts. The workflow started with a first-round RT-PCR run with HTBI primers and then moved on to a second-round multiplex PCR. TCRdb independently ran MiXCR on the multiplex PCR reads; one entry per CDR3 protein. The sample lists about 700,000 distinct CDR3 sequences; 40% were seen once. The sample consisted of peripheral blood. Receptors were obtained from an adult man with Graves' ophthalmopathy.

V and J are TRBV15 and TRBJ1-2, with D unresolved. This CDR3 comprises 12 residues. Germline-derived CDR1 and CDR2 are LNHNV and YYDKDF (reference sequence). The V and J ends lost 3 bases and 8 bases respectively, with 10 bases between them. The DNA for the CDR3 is TGTGCCACCAGCAGTGACCTCCGGGGCTACACCTTC. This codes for CATSSDLRGYTF.

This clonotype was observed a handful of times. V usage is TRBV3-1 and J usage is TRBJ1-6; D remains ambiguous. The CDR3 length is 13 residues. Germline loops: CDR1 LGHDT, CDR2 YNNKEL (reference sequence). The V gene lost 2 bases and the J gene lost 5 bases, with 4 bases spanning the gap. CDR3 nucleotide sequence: TGTGCCAGCAGCCAACACAATAATTCACCCCTCCACTTT. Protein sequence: CASSQHNNSPLHF.

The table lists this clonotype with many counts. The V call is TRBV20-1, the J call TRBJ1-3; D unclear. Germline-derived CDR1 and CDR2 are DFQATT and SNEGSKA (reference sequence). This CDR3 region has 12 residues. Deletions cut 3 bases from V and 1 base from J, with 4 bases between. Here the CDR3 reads CSARGSGNTIYF. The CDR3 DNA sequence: TGCAGTGCTAGGGGGTCTGGAAACACCATATATTTT.

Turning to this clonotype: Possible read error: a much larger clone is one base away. This chain's CDR3 is CASSGTRARNSPLHF. The CDR3 bases are TGTGCCAGCAGTGGGACAAGGGCTAGGAATTCACCCCTCCACTTT. This chain connects TRBV2 to TRBJ1-6; D is perhaps TRBD1 (5 bases). Germline V CDR1 and CDR2: SNHLY, FYNNEI. The CDR3 runs 15 residues. V gave up 4 bases and J gave up 7 bases, with 14 bases separating them.

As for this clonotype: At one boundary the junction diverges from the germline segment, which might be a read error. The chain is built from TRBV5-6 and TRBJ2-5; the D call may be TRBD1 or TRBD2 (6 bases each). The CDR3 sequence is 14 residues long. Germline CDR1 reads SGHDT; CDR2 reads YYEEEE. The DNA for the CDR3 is TGTGCCTGCAGCTTGGTGGGGGCGGGGGAGACCCAGTACTTC. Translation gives CACSLVGAGETQYF.

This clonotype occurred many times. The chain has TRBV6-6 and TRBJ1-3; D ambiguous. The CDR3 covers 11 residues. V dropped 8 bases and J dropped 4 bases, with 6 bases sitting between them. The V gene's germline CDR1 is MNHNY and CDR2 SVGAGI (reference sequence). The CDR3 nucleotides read TGTGCCAGCGTTTACGGAAACACCATATATTTT. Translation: CASVYGNTIYF.

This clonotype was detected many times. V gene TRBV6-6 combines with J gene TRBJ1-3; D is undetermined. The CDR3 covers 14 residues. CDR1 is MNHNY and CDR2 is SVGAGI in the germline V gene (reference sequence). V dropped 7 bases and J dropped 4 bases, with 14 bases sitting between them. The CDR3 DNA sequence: TGTGCCAGCAACTCGGGAGGGAGCGGAAACACCATATATTTT. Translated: CASNSGGSGNTIYF.

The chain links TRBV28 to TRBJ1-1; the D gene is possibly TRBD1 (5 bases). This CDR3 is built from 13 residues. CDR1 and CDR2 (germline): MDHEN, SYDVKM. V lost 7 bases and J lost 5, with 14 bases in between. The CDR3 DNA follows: TGTGCCAGCACCTTCGGGGGGAATACTGAAGCTTTCTTT. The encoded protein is CASTFGGNTEAFF.

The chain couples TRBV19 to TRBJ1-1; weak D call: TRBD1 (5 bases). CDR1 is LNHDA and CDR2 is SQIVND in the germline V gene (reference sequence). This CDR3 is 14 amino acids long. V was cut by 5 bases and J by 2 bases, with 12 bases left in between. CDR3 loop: CASSPRQYNTEAFF. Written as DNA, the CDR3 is TGTGCCAGTAGTCCTCGACAGTATAACACTGAAGCTTTCTTT.

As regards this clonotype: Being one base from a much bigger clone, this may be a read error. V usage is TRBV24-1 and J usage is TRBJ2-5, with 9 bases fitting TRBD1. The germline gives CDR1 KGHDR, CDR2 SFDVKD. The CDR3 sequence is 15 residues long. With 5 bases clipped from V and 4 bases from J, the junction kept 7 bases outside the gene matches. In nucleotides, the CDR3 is TGTGCCACCAGTGCCCCGACAGGGGGAGGAGAGACCCAGTACTTC. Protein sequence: CATSAPTGGGETQYF.

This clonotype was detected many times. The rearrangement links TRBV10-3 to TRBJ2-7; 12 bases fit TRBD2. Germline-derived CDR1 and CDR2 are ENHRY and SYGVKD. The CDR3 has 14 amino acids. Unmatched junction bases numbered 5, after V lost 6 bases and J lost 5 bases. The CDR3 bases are TGTGCCATCAGGCCGCTAGCGGGAGGGGACGAGCAGTACTTC. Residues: CAIRPLAGGDEQYF.

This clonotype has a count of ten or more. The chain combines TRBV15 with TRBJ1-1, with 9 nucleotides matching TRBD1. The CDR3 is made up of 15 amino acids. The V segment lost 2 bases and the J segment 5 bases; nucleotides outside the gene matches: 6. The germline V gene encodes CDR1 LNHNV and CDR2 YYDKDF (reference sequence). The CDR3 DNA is TGTGCCACCAGCAGACTGACAGGGGGTTATACTGAAGCTTTCTTT. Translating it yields CATSRLTGGYTEAFF.

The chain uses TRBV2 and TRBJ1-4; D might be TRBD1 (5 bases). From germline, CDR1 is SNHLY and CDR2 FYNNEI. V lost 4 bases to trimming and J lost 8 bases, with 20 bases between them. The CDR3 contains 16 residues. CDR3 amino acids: CASSAGGSIGEEKLFF. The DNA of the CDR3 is TGTGCCAGCAGTGCGGGGGGTAGTATCGGGGAGGAAAAACTGTTTTTT. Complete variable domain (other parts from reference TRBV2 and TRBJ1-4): EPEVTQTPSHQVTQMGQEVILRCVPISNHLYFYWYRQILGQKVEFLVSFYNNEISEKSEIFDDQFSVERPDGSNFTLKIRSTKLEDSAMYFCASSAGGSIGEEKLFFGSGTQLSVL.

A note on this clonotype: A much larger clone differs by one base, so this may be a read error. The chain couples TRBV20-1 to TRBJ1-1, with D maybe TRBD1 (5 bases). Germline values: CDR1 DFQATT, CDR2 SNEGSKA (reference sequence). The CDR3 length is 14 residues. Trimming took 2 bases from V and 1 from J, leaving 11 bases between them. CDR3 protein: CSARKRGKNTEAFF. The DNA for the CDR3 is TGCAGTGCTAGAAAGCGGGGGAAGAACACTGAAGCTTTCTTT.

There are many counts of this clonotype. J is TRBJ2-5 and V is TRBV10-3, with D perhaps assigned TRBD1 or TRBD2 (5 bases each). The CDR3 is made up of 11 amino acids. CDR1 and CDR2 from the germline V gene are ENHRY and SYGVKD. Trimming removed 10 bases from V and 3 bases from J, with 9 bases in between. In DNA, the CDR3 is TGTGCCACCGGGACGGAAGAGACCCAGTACTTC. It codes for CATGTEETQYF.

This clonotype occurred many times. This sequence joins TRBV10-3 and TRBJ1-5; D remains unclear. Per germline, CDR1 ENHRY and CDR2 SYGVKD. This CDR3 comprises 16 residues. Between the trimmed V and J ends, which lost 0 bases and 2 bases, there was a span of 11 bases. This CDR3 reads CAISESLTVGNQPQHF. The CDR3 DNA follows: TGTGCCATCAGTGAGTCGCTCACGGTGGGCAATCAGCCCCAGCATTTT.

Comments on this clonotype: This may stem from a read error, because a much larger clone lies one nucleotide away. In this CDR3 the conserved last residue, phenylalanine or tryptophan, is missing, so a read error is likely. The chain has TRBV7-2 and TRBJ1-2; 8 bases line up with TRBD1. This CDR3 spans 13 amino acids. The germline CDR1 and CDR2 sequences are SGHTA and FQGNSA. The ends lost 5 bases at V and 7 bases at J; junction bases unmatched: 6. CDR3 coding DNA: TGTGCCAGCAGCGGCACAGGGGGAGGTGGCTACACCCTC. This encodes CASSGTGGGGYTL.

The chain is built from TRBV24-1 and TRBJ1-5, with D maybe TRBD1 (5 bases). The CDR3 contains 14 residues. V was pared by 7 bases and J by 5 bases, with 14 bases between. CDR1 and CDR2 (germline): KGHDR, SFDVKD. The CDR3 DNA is TGTGCCACCAGCGGACGGGGCGGGGATCAGCCCCAGCATTTT. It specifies CATSGRGGDQPQHF.

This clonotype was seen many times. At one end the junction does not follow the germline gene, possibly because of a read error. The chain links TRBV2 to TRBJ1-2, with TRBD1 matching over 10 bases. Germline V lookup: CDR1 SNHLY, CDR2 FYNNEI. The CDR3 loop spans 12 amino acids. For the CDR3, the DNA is TGTGCCAGCAGTGAACGACAGGGGGCCTTCTACTTC. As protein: CASSERQGAFYF. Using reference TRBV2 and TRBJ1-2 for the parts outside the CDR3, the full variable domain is EPEVTQTPSHQVTQMGQEVILRCVPISNHLYFYWYRQILGQKVEFLVSFYNNEISEKSEIFDDQFSVERPDGSNFTLKIRSTKLEDSAMYFCASSERQGAFYFGSGTRLTVV.